This T cell receptor (beta chain) was obtained from a study of early T cells in non-severe SARS-CoV-2 infection. TCRdb ran MiXCR on the 5' RACE reads and lists one entry per CDR3 protein. The sample carries roughly 100,000 distinct CDR3 sequences, 13% recorded once. The germline gives CDR1 MNHEY, CDR2 SVGEGT. This CDR3 is 14 amino acids long. After removal of 6 bases from V and 3 bases from J, the junction contained 4 bases not matched to a gene. The V call is TRBV6-2 or TRBV6-3, the J call TRBJ1-4, with 7 bases matching TRBD1. The sequence came from an adult who was a healthcare worker with PCR-confirmed SARS-CoV-2 infection or an uninfected control (not recorded which). The sample consisted of whole blood. Here the CDR3 reads CASRPGTANEKLFF. The CDR3 DNA sequence: TGTGCCAGCAGACCCGGGACAGCTAATGAAAAACTGTTTTTT.